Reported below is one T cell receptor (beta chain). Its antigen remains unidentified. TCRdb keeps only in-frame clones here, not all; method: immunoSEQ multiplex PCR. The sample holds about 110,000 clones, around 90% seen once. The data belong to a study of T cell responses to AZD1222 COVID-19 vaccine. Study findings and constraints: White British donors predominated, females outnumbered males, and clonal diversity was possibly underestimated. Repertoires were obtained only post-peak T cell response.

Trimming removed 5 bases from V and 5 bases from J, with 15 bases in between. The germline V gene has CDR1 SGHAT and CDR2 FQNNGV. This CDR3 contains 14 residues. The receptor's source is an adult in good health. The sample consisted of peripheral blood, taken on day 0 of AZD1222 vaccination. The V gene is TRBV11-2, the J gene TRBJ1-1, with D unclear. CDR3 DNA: TGTGCCAGCAGCCCCCACTATTTGGGGACTGAAGCTTTCTTT. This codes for CASSPHYLGTEAFF. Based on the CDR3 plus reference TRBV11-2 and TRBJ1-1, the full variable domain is EAGVAQSPRYKIIEKRQSVAFWCNPISGHATLYWYQQILGQGPKLLIQFQNNGVVDDSQLPKDRFSAERLKGVDSTLKIQPAKLEDSAVYLCASSPHYLGTEAFFGQGTRLTVV.